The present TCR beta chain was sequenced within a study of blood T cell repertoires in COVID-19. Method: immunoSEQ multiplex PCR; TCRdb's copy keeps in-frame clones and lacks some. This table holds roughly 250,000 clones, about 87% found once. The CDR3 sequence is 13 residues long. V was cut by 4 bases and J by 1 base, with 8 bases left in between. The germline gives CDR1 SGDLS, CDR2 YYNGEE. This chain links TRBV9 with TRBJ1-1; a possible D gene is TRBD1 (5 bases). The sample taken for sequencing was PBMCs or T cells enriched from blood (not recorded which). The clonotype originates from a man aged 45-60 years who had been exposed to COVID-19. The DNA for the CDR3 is TGTGCCAGCAGCCAGGGCCCGAACACTGAAGCTTTCTTT. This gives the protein CASSQGPNTEAFF.